This T cell receptor (beta chain) is from a study of shared clonotypes between healthy human individuals. Study observations and caveats: Sampling used blood alone; tissue repertoires probably differ. Non-shared clonotypes were found to have lower generation probabilities than the clonotypes that were shared by all four of the sorted-subset donors. Rarefaction gave evidence that sorted-subset sequencing remained incomplete despite large depth.

This clone was detected once. Its antigen is still unknown. The authors ran the assay at deep level. Method: immunoSEQ multiplex PCR; TCRdb's copy keeps in-frame clones and lacks some. The table has about 1.1 million clones, 75% to 80% seen once. Trimming pared 6 bases from V and 2 bases from J, leaving 13 bases between. Germline loops: CDR1 MNHNY, CDR2 SVGAGI (reference sequence). The CDR3 covers 14 residues. Sequenced sample: memory CD4+ T cells from PBMCs. The subset is: CD45RA-negative fraction. The TCR sequence derives from a man younger than 35 in good health. Some clones in this sample may be carry-over from other donors' samples. This chain connects TRBV6-6 to TRBJ1-2; D is unclear. The DNA for the CDR3 is TGTGCCAGCAGCGACCGAGCTTCGAACTATGGCTACACCTTC. Its translation: CASSDRASNYGYTF.